A selection of T cell receptor beta chains follows, all from one sample in a study of early stage breast cancer tumors. Generated by immunoSEQ multiplex PCR, the TCRdb table keeps only in-frame clones and is missing some. The data show tens of thousands of clones, with roughly 80% seen just once and roughly 3.2% held by the top ten. The specimen sequenced was blood. These receptor sequences come from a person between 60 and 70 years old with breast cancer. CDR3s include the opening cysteine and the closing phenylalanine or tryptophan. D genes are given only for firm matches. Only some rows state a clone size, as once, few, many or a class for expanded clones.

DNA | CDR3 | J | V | D | size | length
TGTGCCAGTAGTAAGGATGGGAGCACCGGGGAGCTGTTTTTT | CASSKDGSTGELFF | TRBJ2-2 | TRBV19 | - | few | 14
TGCGCCAGCAGCCTGACCTCTGGAAACACCATATATTTT | CASSLTSGNTIYF | TRBJ1-3 | TRBV5-1 | - | - | 13
TGTGCCAGTAGTATAGTCCCAGGGGAGGATCAGCCCCAGCATTTT | CASSIVPGEDQPQHF | TRBJ1-5 | TRBV19 | - | few | 15
TGTGCCAGTAGTATGGGATGGATCTCAACTAATGAAAAACTGTTTTTT | CASSMGWISTNEKLFF | TRBJ1-4 | TRBV19 | - | - | 16
TGTGCCAGTAGTAGAGAGGGGGAGCAGTTCTTC | CASSREGEQFF | TRBJ2-1 | TRBV19 | - | - | 11
TGTGCCAGCAGCGTAAACCCTGGGGCCTATGGCTACACCTTC | CASSVNPGAYGYTF | TRBJ1-2 | TRBV11-2 | - | - | 14
TGTGCCAGCAGCTTAGATCAGGATCAGCCCCAGCATTTT | CASSLDQDQPQHF | TRBJ1-5 | TRBV7-2 | - | - | 13
TGTGCCACTACGGACAGGGGTGAAAAACTGTTTTTT | CATTDRGEKLFF | TRBJ1-4 | TRBV2 | TRBD1 | - | 12
TGTGCCAGCAGCTTGGGGCGGGGGGGCCCCGATGAGCAGTTCTTC | CASSLGRGGPDEQFF | TRBJ2-1 | TRBV7-8 | TRBD2 | - | 15
TGTGCCAGCTCACCCAGCGGGGGACCCTACGAGCAGTACTTC | CASSPSGGPYEQYF | TRBJ2-7 | TRBV18 | TRBD2 | once | 14
TGTGCCAGCAGTTTATCTGGGATCTATGGCTACACCTTC | CASSLSGIYGYTF | TRBJ1-2 | TRBV28 | - | few | 13
TGTGCCTGGAGTAATAGCAATCAGCCCCAGCATTTT | CAWSNSNQPQHF | TRBJ1-5 | TRBV30 | - | - | 12
TGTGCCAGCAGCTTCGACAGGAGGAGCTCCTACGAGCAGTACTTC | CASSFDRRSSYEQYF | TRBJ2-7 | TRBV7-2 | - | - | 15
TGTGCCAGCAGCCCGGCCTTTAACACTGAAGCTTTCTTT | CASSPAFNTEAFF | TRBJ1-1 | TRBV9 | - | - | 13
TGTGCCAGCAGGAGAACCGGGACCACCTACGAGCAGTACTTC | CASRRTGTTYEQYF | TRBJ2-7 | TRBV2 | - | - | 14
TGTGCCAGCAGTGCCACAGGGTACGAGCAGTACTTC | CASSATGYEQYF | TRBJ2-7 | TRBV6-6 | - | - | 12
TGTGCCTCGGGGGCGAGTAGCAATCAGCCCCAGCATTTT | CASGASSNQPQHF | TRBJ1-5 | TRBV2 | - | few | 13
TGTGCCACCAGCAGAGCCCTGGGGAGCTCTGGAAACACCATATATTTT | CATSRALGSSGNTIYF | TRBJ1-3 | TRBV15 | - | few | 16
TGTGCCAGCAGCTTGACAGGGAACGAGCAGTACTTC | CASSLTGNEQYF | TRBJ2-7 | TRBV11-3 | TRBD1 | few | 12
TGTGCCAGCAGCACCGGGACATCAGAGACCCAGTACTTC | CASSTGTSETQYF | TRBJ2-5 | TRBV6-6 | - | - | 13
TGTGCCACCAGCAGAGCCGGGACAGCCTCCTACGAGCAGTACTTC | CATSRAGTASYEQYF | TRBJ2-7 | TRBV15 | TRBD1 | - | 15
TGCAGCTCCCGGACAGGAAACTACGAGCAGTACTTC | CSSRTGNYEQYF | TRBJ2-7 | TRBV29-1 | TRBD1 | - | 12
TGTGCCAGCAGCTTAAGGACAGCTCGACAGAATACGAACACTGAAGCTTTCTTT | CASSLRTARQNTNTEAFF | TRBJ1-1 | TRBV28 | - | - | 18
TGCAGCGTTGAAAGGGACAGGGGGCAATCCGAGCAGTACTTC | CSVERDRGQSEQYF | TRBJ2-7 | TRBV29-1 | TRBD1 | - | 14
TGTGCCAGCTCGCCGTTGAACACTGAAGCTTTCTTT | CASSPLNTEAFF | TRBJ1-1 | TRBV25-1 | - | - | 12
TGTGCCAGCACCGCCCCCGGGACTAGCGGGGGCACAGATACGCAGTATTTT | CASTAPGTSGGTDTQYF | TRBJ2-3 | TRBV28 | TRBD2 | - | 17
TGTGCCAGCAGCTCGGGGAGTTTGAACACTGAAGCTTTCTTT | CASSSGSLNTEAFF | TRBJ1-1 | TRBV7-2 | - | - | 14
TGCAGCGGGGGGACGCGGCACACAGATACGCAGTATTTT | CSGGTRHTDTQYF | TRBJ2-3 | TRBV29-1 | - | few | 13
TGTGCCAGCAGTGTCGGGGGAGGAGGGCTCGGCGGGGAGCTGTTTTTT | CASSVGGGGLGGELFF | TRBJ2-2 | TRBV2 | - | - | 16
TGTGCCAGCAGTTATTGGACTAGCGGGGGGAACAATGAGCAGTTCTTC | CASSYWTSGGNNEQFF | TRBJ2-1 | TRBV6-5 | TRBD2 | - | 16
TGTGCCAGCAGGCCTCCGGGGGACTACGAGCAGTACTTC | CASRPPGDYEQYF | TRBJ2-7 | TRBV7-9 | - | few | 13
TGTGCCAGCAGTTACTTTGGCGAGGGGACAGATACGCAGTATTTT | CASSYFGEGTDTQYF | TRBJ2-3 | TRBV6-5 | - | - | 15
TGCGCCAGCAGCTTGGAGGGGGGAACTGAAGCTTTCTTT | CASSLEGGTEAFF | TRBJ1-1 | TRBV5-1 | - | - | 13
TGTGTCAGTGGGTACGGGACCGAATCGTACGAGCAGTACTTC | CVSGYGTESYEQYF | TRBJ2-7 | TRBV19 | - | once | 14
TGTGCCAGTAGGGACAACAGGGACACCGGGGAGCTGTTTTTT | CASRDNRDTGELFF | TRBJ2-2 | TRBV19 | - | few | 14
TGTGCCTGGAGAGGGGGGAGCGTTGAGCAGTTCTTC | CAWRGGSVEQFF | TRBJ2-1 | TRBV30 | - | - | 12
TGCGCCAGCAGTGGGAGGGGTGCGGACGAGCAGTACTTC | CASSGRGADEQYF | TRBJ2-7 | TRBV10-1 | - | - | 13